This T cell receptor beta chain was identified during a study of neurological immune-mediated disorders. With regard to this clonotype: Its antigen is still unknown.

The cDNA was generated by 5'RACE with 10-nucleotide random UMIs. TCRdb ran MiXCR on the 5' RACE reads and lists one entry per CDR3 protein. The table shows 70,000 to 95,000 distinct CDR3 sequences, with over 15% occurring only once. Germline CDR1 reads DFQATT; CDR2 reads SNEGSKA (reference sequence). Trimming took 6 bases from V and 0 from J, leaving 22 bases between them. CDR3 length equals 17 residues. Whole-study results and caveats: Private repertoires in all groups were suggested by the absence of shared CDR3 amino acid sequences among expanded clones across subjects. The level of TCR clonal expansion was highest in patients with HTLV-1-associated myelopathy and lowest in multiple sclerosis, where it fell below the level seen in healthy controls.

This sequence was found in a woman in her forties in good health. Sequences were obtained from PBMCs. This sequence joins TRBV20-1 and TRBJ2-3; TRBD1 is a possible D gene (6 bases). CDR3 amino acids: CSARGRAAVPSTDTQYF. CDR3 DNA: TGCAGTGCCAGGGGCAGGGCAGCTGTGCCTAGCACAGATACGCAGTATTTT.